This T cell receptor (beta chain) was sequenced in a study of cytomegalovirus exposure and HLA in healthy donors (dated by TCRdb to between 2016 and 2019). With respect to the entire study: An earlier analysis of some 600 of the donors reported 276 Gb of sequence data and 95 million to 140 million unique TCR beta sequences obtained from about 200 million T cells. The genetic ancestry cluster associated with self-reported Caucasian donors included over 80% of the 398 genotyped donors. Approximately 310 gigabases of sequencing data and approximately 84 million unique TCR sequences were included in an early release covering 500 to 750 HLA-typed donors. The T cell repertoires of some 700 subjects were profiled by immunosequencing and related to cytomegalovirus serostatus. Alongside the repertoire data, information on donor age, sex, ethnicity and CMV serostatus was compiled. A later genetic analysis took genome-wide SNP genotypes for 398 of the 666 donors and used that subset as a discovery cohort. Both class I and class II loci were covered by HLA typing, at four-digit resolution. Besides the first cohort of hundreds of subjects, a separate validation cohort made up of about 120 different subjects was used. To study patterns of TCR occurrence, a later analysis re-analyzed previously published TCR beta repertoires from just over 650 donors and added high-resolution HLA genotyping. The number of typed donors differed by locus: roughly 620-640 for A, B, C, DRB1 and DQB1; approximately 520 for DQA1; over 600 for DPA1; and around 490 for DPB1. The study aimed to test whether cataloging public T cell receptors could reveal signatures of past pathogen exposure. Across about 370 genotyped donors of the cohort, an average of roughly 250,000 unique TCR beta nucleotide sequences per donor were sequenced, and roughly a sixth of those sequences were non-productive. Every repertoire in the discovery cohort had been generated on one and the same sequencing platform. The later analysis used no new phenotypic data to find candidate immune exposures, relying instead on TCR beta sequences and their occurrence across donors. The study combined high-throughput TCR immunosequencing, statistical association of individual TCRs with disease status, and machine learning to predict cytomegalovirus infection status. Roughly 5 DR-DQ haplotypes were handled as single units for association and clustering, since linkage in the cohort was strong. To decide whether each TCR beta V gene segment behaved as functional or pseudogenic, an earlier analysis of over 500 of the donors relied on high-throughput TCR beta sequencing. General findings and caveats noted by the study authors: At a false discovery rate of 0.05, a later analysis linked 16,951 TCR beta sequences to specific HLA alleles. Linkage disequilibrium might explain the correlated functional status among segregating V segments, but an unknown experimental factor could not be ruled out. An association between a missense DCLRE1C variant and V-gene and J-gene trimming of TCR beta chains was found in a later genetic analysis and replicated in an independent cohort. For the cohort, immune exposure information was limited to CMV serostatus. A cluster of highly shared sequence variants was judged likely to be a technical artifact of the sequencing pipeline. The authors suggested that the approach could potentially be extended to other disease states and immunological phenotypes. Cytomegalovirus status was reported to be diagnosed by the classifier with high specificity and sensitivity in both the original and validation cohorts. According to a later analysis, most CMV-associated TCR beta chains appeared to be HLA-restricted, and the HLA associations seemed to be driven largely by CMV exposure. Because counts were too low, around 18 rarely observed V segments, including chromosome 9 orphons, were left out of the earlier analysis of 587 of the donors. The 87-base-pair reads could not distinguish some IMGT-functional V segments, including TRBV6-2 and TRBV6-3, so those segments were excluded. In a later analysis, HLA-associated TCR beta chains showed more clonal expansion and lower generation probabilities than non-associated chains that were equally common. A further reported finding was that TCR beta sequences accurately predicted the HLA-A and HLA-B alleles for most subjects in the first cohort. In a later analysis, several top co-occurrence clusters were reported to appear linked to parvovirus B19, influenza, CMV and Epstein-Barr virus. The cohort was sequenced for TCR beta chains only, and without alpha or paired-chain data the features that could be detected were limited. In vitro tests confirmed that a few of the cytomegalovirus-associated TCR beta chains recognize cytomegalovirus antigens. Assigning TCR associations to individual alleles was difficult when HLA alleles, especially DR and DQ, strongly co-occurred. Sequencing depth was assumed to be roughly uniform across donors in the presence/absence analyses, though that assumption may not hold. According to a later genetic analysis, donors in an Asian-associated ancestry cluster had fewer N-insertions in productive TCRs than the approximately 670-donor mean. Because some donors lacked HLA typing at each locus, the association tests relied only on the typed subset. A total of fewer than 200 TCR beta chains were listed by the study as associated with cytomegalovirus. In an earlier analysis of around 600 of the donors, most TCR beta V segments were observed in productive rearrangements about 90% or about 30% of the time, broadly matching IMGT annotations. Most TCR sequences were observed very rarely across donors, whereas some public TCRs were present in many individuals. In a later analysis, the rate of TCR association differed among HLA loci, with DRB1 alleles having the most associated TCRs and HLA-C alleles having the fewest.

As regards this clone: The clone's antigen remains unknown. The record has no base qualities; no much larger clone is one base away.

In total, more than 500 healthy bone marrow donors made up the cohort. At the time of sampling, every cohort member was nominally healthy, though immune exposures that went unrecorded were likely present. The donor was CMV seropositive and was included in the group of 250 to 300 seropositive cohort members. Each donor provided a peripheral blood sample, and peripheral blood mononuclear cells were used for TCR beta sequencing. The Qiagen DNeasy Blood Extraction Kit was used to extract genomic DNA from the blood cell samples. Receptors were amplified or captured by the immunoSEQ multiplex PCR assay. For the multiplex PCR, a mixture combining 60 forward primers for TCR Vbeta segments and 13 reverse primers for TCR Jbeta segments was used. The CDR3 region of rearranged TCR beta genes was amplified from genomic DNA with a multiplex PCR assay. On the Illumina HiSeq System, the amplified TCR beta libraries were sequenced as 87-base-pair reads. In the paper's pipeline: A later analysis counted tens of millions of unique TCR beta chains across the 550 to 750 repertoires, and some 11 million of these chains were shared by at least two donors. Raw reads were error-corrected and collapsed into unique sequences by a nearest-neighbor algorithm in which closely related sequences were merged to remove PCR and sequencing errors. Alignment of CDR3 sequences to IMGT reference sequences was used to assign V, D and J gene segments. For a sequence to be retained, at least a six-nucleotide match to both a V gene segment and a J gene segment was required. A rearrangement counted as productive if the CDR3 had no stop codons and remained in frame with V and J, and every other rearrangement counted as non-productive. CDR3 was defined according to IMGT convention as the region running from the second conserved V-encoded cysteine to the conserved J-encoded phenylalanine. Sequences without an unambiguous match to a single V gene segment were excluded from the earlier analysis of a few hundred of the donors. An earlier analysis of 587 of the donors called V segments functional above 56.7% productive rearrangements and segregating when the between-donor standard deviation exceeded 5%. To diagnose cytomegalovirus status from the catalog of TCR beta chain sequences, a statistical classification framework was built. V and J gene assignment, in a later analysis, came from comparing TCR nucleotide sequences with IMGT/GENE-DB human TR gene sequences. Using the TCRdist pipeline, a later analysis assigned CDR3 sequences along with most-parsimonious VDJ recombination scenarios. In a later analysis, each TCR beta chain was defined by its CDR3 amino acid sequence together with its V-gene family, and reads lacking a unique V-gene family were excluded. A later analysis removed 592 highly shared, low-generation-probability nucleotide sequences to deal with suspected cross-contamination and a sequencing artifact. In a later analysis, a clonal expansion index for each public chain was calculated from normalized within-repertoire ranks of inferred template counts. In a later analysis, generation probabilities were computed with a VDJ recombination model fitted to out-of-frame rearrangements, and the resulting probabilities were checked against IGoR. Hypergeometric tests were used in a later analysis to score TCR-TCR, TCR-HLA and TCR-CMV co-occurrence, with a repertoire-size bias correction applied to the TCR pairs. To estimate false discovery rates, a later analysis permuted the HLA or CMV assignments 20 times. A later analysis grouped co-occurring TCRs with DBSCAN, adding TCRdist sequence similarity when clustering within HLA-allele-positive subsets. Co-occurrence clustering excluded repertoires with fewer than 30,000 or more than 120,000 public chains, plus five with anomalous nucleotide sharing. In TCRdb, the immuneACCESS table is reduced to in-frame sequences with V and J assigned. These tables do not hold every clone; where another copy was compared, an unresolved V gene accounts for under half, and the others remain unexplained. Clonal size and the V and J genes are those of that table, whereas D and trimming came from the DNA. The sample profile shows over 150,000 clones; around 77% of them were found once. The ten largest account for 1% of the sample.

The CDR3 starts with the cysteine, ends with the phenylalanine, and has 14 residues. Left in the record is the CDR3 DNA by itself, 42 bases read in frame from the first base. CDR1 and CDR2, per the germline V gene, are SGDLS and YYNGEE. Trimming removed 2 bases from V and 1 base from J, leaving 9 bases between the germline ends. This sequence originates from a woman between 50 and 59 years old in good health and CMV-seropositive. Sequenced input: PBMCs. The rearranged chain carries TRBV9 and TRBJ1-1; the D gene remains uncertain. The DNA sequence reads TGTGCCAGCAGCGTGAGACGGGAGAACACTGAAGCTTTCTTT. It specifies CASSVRRENTEAFF. Here the CDR3 is joined to the reference TRBV9 and TRBJ1-1 genes, and the full variable domain is: DSGVTQTPKHLITATGQRVTLRCSPRSGDLSVYWYQQSLDQGLQFLIQYYNGEERAKGNILERFSAQQFPDLHSELNLSSLELGDSALYFCASSVRRENTEAFFGQGTRLTVV.